This T cell receptor (beta chain) stems from a study of T cells in Graves' hyperthyroidism and ophthalmopathy. The table lists this clonotype with a few counts. Ophthalmopathy in the patients scored at least 3 on Clinical Activity Score and at least 4 on NOSPECS grade, lasting under 3 months. Fresh peripheral blood, approximately 9.6 ml, yielded the PBMCs. It was RNA transcripts that yielded the amplified TCR beta CDR3 regions. During a first-round RT-PCR of the TCR CDR3, the HTBI primer set was used. TCRdb called the multiplex PCR reads again in MiXCR, with one record for every CDR3 protein. Here the sample spans some 570,000 distinct CDR3 sequences, 17% being singletons. The sequenced material came from blood. This clonotype was obtained from a woman younger than 35 with Graves' ophthalmopathy.

The CDR3 sequence: CASLPRRLQGGDYGYTF. Written as DNA, the CDR3 is TGTGCCAGCTTACCCCGGCGTCTGCAGGGTGGTGACTATGGCTACACCTTC. The genes are TRBV5-6 and TRBJ1-2; the D gene is possibly TRBD1 (5 bases). V lost 7 bases and J 3 bases, leaving 25 bases between the germline ends. The CDR3 runs 17 residues. Germline lookup yields CDR1 SGHDT and CDR2 YYEEEE.